The 32 T cell receptor beta chains below come from one sample, sequenced in a study of brain T cells in children with intractable seizures. The protocol was immunoSEQ multiplex PCR, while the TCRdb copy is restricted to in-frame clones and leaves out a portion. The sample includes under 150,000 clones, 90% to 95% of them seen just once. The material sequenced was peripheral blood, taken at surgery. The origin of the receptors is a boy in the first two years of life with hemimegalencephaly and intractable seizures.

The CDR3 DNA reads TGTGCCAGCAGTTCCGTCATGGGAGAACAAGAGACCCAGTACTTC. Its translation: CASSSVMGEQETQYF. This chain joins TRBV28 and TRBJ2-5; D might be TRBD2 (5 bases). This CDR3 spans 15 amino acids. Germline V gives CDR1 MDHEN, CDR2 SYDVKM. Trimming removed 4 bases from V and 2 bases from J, with 14 bases in between.

This chain uses TRBV12-2 with TRBJ2-1; TRBD2 is taken as the D call from the table, unchecked against the DNA. TRBV12-2 is a recognized pseudogene. This CDR3 spans 16 amino acids. The CDR3 loop is CASRLEEGRTSDEQFF. Written as DNA, the CDR3 is TGTGCAAGTCGCTTAGAAGAGGGCCGAACGAGCGATGAGCAGTTCTTC.

This chain uses TRBV6-1 with TRBJ2-3, with a possible D match to TRBD1 (7 bases). V dropped 2 bases and J dropped 5 bases, with 14 bases sitting between them. Germline V gives CDR1 MNHNS, CDR2 SASEGT. The CDR3 runs 15 residues. The CDR3: CASSEPGGRRDTQYF. The CDR3 DNA is TGTGCCAGCAGTGAACCAGGGGGGAGGAGAGATACGCAGTATTTT.

Only one count was recorded for this clone. The DNA is left out, because the CDR3 cannot be placed on it with certainty; the CDR3 is given as TCRdb lists it. This rearrangement joins TRBV12-5 to TRBJ2-7; TRBD2, the D gene given by the table, was not confirmed from the DNA. In germline, CDR1 is LGHNT, CDR2 FRNRAP. The CDR3 has 14 amino acids, counting both end residues. CDR3 region: CASTSAGGVVEQFF.

This chain connects TRBV9 to TRBJ1-2, with D unclear. The V gene's germline CDR1 is SGDLS and CDR2 YYNGEE. The ends were cut back, 0 bases at V and 4 bases at J, with 16 bases in the middle. CDR3 length equals 16 residues. CDR3 sequence reads: CASSVGVSPDFYGYTF. Written as DNA, the CDR3 is TGTGCCAGCAGCGTAGGCGTCAGCCCAGACTTCTATGGCTACACCTTC.

This rearrangement joins TRBV28 to TRBJ2-5, with 7 nucleotides matching TRBD2. This CDR3 region has 13 residues. V lost 2 bases to trimming and J lost 3 bases; unmatched junction nucleotides: 0. Germline CDR1 reads MDHEN; CDR2 reads SYDVKM. CDR3 loop: CASSLLAEETQYF. The DNA for the CDR3 is TGTGCCAGCAGTTTACTAGCGGAAGAGACCCAGTACTTC.

The J gene is TRBJ1-6, the V gene TRBV28, with TRBD1 as a possible D gene (5 bases). This CDR3 has 14 amino acids. V gave up 3 bases and J gave up 8 bases, with 11 bases separating them. Per germline, CDR1 MDHEN and CDR2 SYDVKM. The CDR3 nucleotides are TGTGCCAGCAGTTTCCGGGGGTTGTATTCACCCCTCCACTTT. Amino acids: CASSFRGLYSPLHF.

The chain couples TRBV6-5 to TRBJ1-2; 7 positions agree with TRBD1. Trimming at V came to 7 bases and at J to 8 bases, leaving 13 bases not matched to a gene. This CDR3 region has 14 residues. Germline CDR1 MNHEY, CDR2 SVGAGI. The CDR3 loop reads CASTFGGGDLGYTF. Written as DNA, the CDR3 is TGTGCCAGCACCTTCGGAGGGGGCGATCTCGGCTACACCTTC.

The chain has TRBV7-8 and TRBJ1-1; D is uncertain. The V gene's germline CDR1 is SGHVS and CDR2 FQNEAQ. This CDR3 has 12 residues. The V end lost 1 base, the J end lost 4 bases, and 4 bases lay between the germline ends. CDR3 loop: CASSLGTTEAFF. For the CDR3, the DNA is TGTGCCAGCAGCTTAGGGACCACTGAAGCTTTCTTT.

The chain carries TRBV28 and TRBJ2-3; 13 bases match TRBD2. J was trimmed by 0 bases and V by 4 bases; bases with no gene match: 13. The V gene's germline CDR1 is MDHEN and CDR2 SYDVKM. The CDR3 loop spans 20 amino acids. CDR3 sequence (DNA): TGTGCCAGCAGTTCATCAGGACTAGCGGGAGAATACTCTAGCACAGATACGCAGTATTTT. Its translation is CASSSSGLAGEYSSTDTQYF.

The V gene is TRBV5-1, the J gene TRBJ1-2; D ambiguous. The CDR3 is 13 residues long. Germline lookup yields CDR1 SGHRS and CDR2 YFSETQ. The ends were cut back, 1 base at V and 2 bases at J, with 6 bases in the middle. The CDR3 is CASSLTPNYGYTF. DNA for the CDR3: TGCGCCAGCAGCTTGACACCGAACTATGGCTACACCTTC. Variable domain in full (rest from reference TRBV5-1 and TRBJ1-2): KAGVTQTPRYLIKTRGQQVTLSCSPISGHRSVSWYQQTPGQGLQFLFEYFSETQRNKGNFPGRFSGRQFSNSRSEMNVSTLELGDSALYLCASSLTPNYGYTFGSGTRLTVV.

The CDR3 nucleotides read TGTGCCAGCAGCTTAGATCTTCACCTGTGGGGGGAGCAGTACTTC. Its translation is CASSLDLHLWGEQYF. The chain couples TRBV11-2 to TRBJ2-7; D tentatively fits TRBD1 or TRBD2 (5 bases each). The V end lost 0 bases, the J end lost 7 bases, and 16 bases lay between the germline ends. This CDR3 spans 15 amino acids. Per the germline V gene, CDR1 is SGHAT and CDR2 is FQNNGV.

The chain has TRBV3-1 (or the pseudogene TRBV3-2) and TRBJ2-3, with TRBD1 as a possible D gene (5 bases). V gave up 8 bases and J gave up 8 bases, with 26 bases separating them. This CDR3 comprises 16 residues. Germline values: CDR1 LGHDT, CDR2 YNNKEL (reference sequence). CDR3 loop: CASLRSIHPCQGTQYF. The CDR3 DNA is TGTGCCAGCCTCCGGTCTATACATCCCTGTCAGGGTACGCAGTATTTT.

This clone appeared a single time. The chain joins TRBV7-6 to TRBJ2-3, with a tentative D call TRBD1 (5 bases). CDR3 length: 12 amino acids. V lost 0 bases and J 8 bases, leaving 6 bases between the germline ends. Per germline, CDR1 SGHVS and CDR2 FNYEAQ. The CDR3 DNA is TGTGCCAGCAGCTTAGCGCAGGGTACGCAGTATTTT. It codes for CASSLAQGTQYF.

The rearrangement uses TRBV30 and TRBJ2-1; the match to TRBD1 covers 10 bases. CDR1 and CDR2 (germline): GTSNPN, SVGIG (reference sequence). The CDR3 has 15 residues. V shed 2 bases and J 4 bases; nucleotides not matched to a gene: 5. In DNA form, the CDR3 reads TGTGCCTGGAGTCGACGGACAGGGGGTTACAATGAGCAGTTCTTC. Protein product: CAWSRRTGGYNEQFF.

This sequence joins TRBV6-1 and TRBJ2-7; unclear D gene. V was shortened by 3 bases and J by 7 bases, with 16 bases between the two germline ends. In germline, CDR1 is MNHNS, CDR2 SASEGT. This CDR3 contains 14 residues. The DNA of the CDR3 is TGTGCCAGCAGTGATGAAGAAAGATTTAGGGAGCAGTACTTC. Encoded protein: CASSDEERFREQYF.

This clone was seen once. This rearrangement joins TRBV4-1 to TRBJ2-2; no clear D gene. V lost 1 base to trimming and J lost 6 bases, with 3 bases between them. The CDR3 has 12 amino acids. Per the germline V gene, CDR1 is MGHRA and CDR2 is YSYEKL. As DNA, the CDR3 is TGCGCCAGCAGCCAAGTCCCCGGGGAGCTGTTTTTT. Its protein product is CASSQVPGELFF.

The chain combines TRBV7-9 with TRBJ1-4; D is undetermined. The CDR3 spans 13 residues. V dropped 8 bases and J dropped 7 bases, with 14 bases sitting between them. From germline, CDR1 is SEHNR and CDR2 FQNEAQ (reference sequence). The chain's CDR3 is CASRKLSSEKLFF. In DNA, the CDR3 is TGTGCCAGCCGTAAACTGTCGAGTGAAAAACTGTTTTTT.

V is TRBV16 and J is TRBJ2-1, with 14 nucleotides matching TRBD2. J was trimmed by 7 bases and V by 4 bases; bases with no gene match: 6. Germline loops: CDR1 KGHSY, CDR2 FQNENV. This CDR3 region has 16 residues. This CDR3 reads CASSPRGLAGANEQFF. DNA for the CDR3: TGTGCCAGCAGCCCCCGGGGACTAGCGGGAGCTAATGAGCAGTTCTTC.

The V call is TRBV28, the J call TRBJ2-7, with D possibly matching TRBD2 (6 bases). Deletions cut 6 bases from V and 4 bases from J, with 13 bases between. This CDR3 is 13 amino acids long. In germline, CDR1 is MDHEN, CDR2 SYDVKM. The CDR3 loop reads CASSLAGRYEQYF. CDR3 nucleotides: TGTGCCAGCAGCCTGGCGGGGAGGTACGAGCAGTACTTC.

This chain uses TRBV6-1 with TRBJ1-2; the D is unclear. The CDR3 is made up of 13 amino acids. Germline V gene lookup returns CDR1 MNHNS and CDR2 SASEGT. The V end lost 3 bases, the J end lost 4 bases, and 9 bases lay between the germline ends. The CDR3 DNA follows: TGTGCCAGCAGTGATTTAAGGAGCTATGGCTACACCTTC. This sequence encodes CASSDLRSYGYTF.

This chain joins TRBV20-1 and TRBJ2-7, with D tentatively TRBD2 (5 bases). V gave up 3 bases and J gave up 3 bases, with 12 bases separating them. The CDR3 runs to 13 residues. Germline V CDR1 and CDR2: DFQATT, SNEGSKA (reference sequence). The CDR3: CSASPGFDYEQYF. The CDR3 DNA follows: TGCAGTGCTAGTCCGGGGTTTGACTACGAGCAGTACTTC.

V and J are TRBV12-3 or TRBV12-4 and TRBJ2-3; possibly TRBD2 for D (7 bases). The CDR3 spans 13 residues. Between the trimmed V and J ends, which lost 3 bases and 6 bases, there was a span of 10 bases. Written as DNA, the CDR3 is TGTGCCAGCAGTTTTGGCGGGGGCGATACGCAGTATTTT. Translated: CASSFGGGDTQYF.

The V call is TRBV4-1, the J call TRBJ2-7; 10 bases are a match to TRBD2. With 3 bases clipped from V and 4 bases from J, the junction kept 6 bases outside the gene matches. The germline CDR1 and CDR2 sequences are MGHRA and YSYEKL. The CDR3 spans 15 residues. CDR3 sequence: CASSQGSGRGYEQYF. The CDR3 region has the DNA TGCGCCAGCAGCCAGGGAAGCGGGAGGGGTTACGAGCAGTACTTC.

The chain carries TRBV6-1 and TRBJ2-5, with 8 bases lining up with TRBD2. Germline values: CDR1 MNHNS, CDR2 SASEGT. CDR3 length: 15 residues. V shed 1 base, J shed 4 bases, and the junction held 5 bases outside the gene matches. The CDR3, as DNA: TGTGCCAGCAGTGAAGTCCTAGCGGGCGGAGAGACCCAGTACTTC. Protein sequence: CASSEVLAGGETQYF.

The rearrangement links TRBV28 to TRBJ2-5; D may be TRBD2 (5 bases). Trimming shortened V by 7 bases and J by 4 bases, and 10 bases separated the two germline ends. The CDR3 covers 12 residues. Germline CDR1 MDHEN, CDR2 SYDVKM. The CDR3: CASTGILETQYF. Written as DNA, the CDR3 is TGTGCCAGCACCGGGATTTTAGAGACCCAGTACTTC.

This clone was counted once. V and J are TRBV7-8 and TRBJ2-7; TRBD1 aligns across 7 bases. The CDR3 is 16 amino acids. The junction had 12 bases not matched to a gene; V was cut back by 4 bases and J by 3 bases. Looked up from germline, CDR1 is SGHVS and CDR2 is FQNEAQ. The DNA for the CDR3 is TGTGCCAGCAGCTCCCGCCCCCCGGACAGGATCTACGAGCAGTACTTC. It encodes CASSSRPPDRIYEQYF.

J is TRBJ2-2 and V is TRBV13; 7 bases are shared with TRBD2. Per the germline V gene, CDR1 is PRHDT and CDR2 is FYEKMQ (reference sequence). J gave up 3 bases and V 3 bases, and 7 bases lay outside the gene matches. This CDR3 contains 16 residues. CDR3 coding DNA: TGTGCCAGCAGCTTCGCGGGAGAGGGGTACACCGGGGAGCTGTTTTTT. It specifies CASSFAGEGYTGELFF. Complete variable domain (other parts from reference TRBV13 and TRBJ2-2): AAGVIQSPRHLIKEKRETATLKCYPIPRHDTVYWYQQGPGQDPQFLISFYEKMQSDKGSIPDRFSAQQFSDYHSELNMSSLELGDSALYFCASSFAGEGYTGELFFGEGSRLTVL.

CDR3 sequence (DNA): TGTGCCAGCTCACGACAGGGGGTACCTGAAAAACTGTTTTTT. Translation gives CASSRQGVPEKLFF. The chain is built from TRBV18 and TRBJ1-4; 9 bases line up with TRBD1. V shed 4 bases, J shed 7 bases, and the junction held 4 bases outside the gene matches. This CDR3 comprises 14 residues. Per the germline V gene, CDR1 is KGHSH and CDR2 is LQKENI.

The V and J genes are TRBV4-1 and TRBJ1-4; 7 bases map to TRBD1. Germline loops: CDR1 MGHRA, CDR2 YSYEKL. CDR3 length equals 16 residues. Trimming at V came to 4 bases and at J to 8 bases, leaving 13 bases not matched to a gene. The CDR3 region is CASSLTRGQEREKLFF. In nucleotides, the CDR3 is TGCGCCAGCAGCCTCACCCGAGGACAGGAGAGGGAAAAACTGTTTTTT.

The rearrangement links TRBV6-1 to TRBJ1-5, with TRBD1 matching 7 bases. CDR3 size: 14 residues. V was clipped by 3 bases and J by 3 bases; unmatched bases: 2. CDR1 and CDR2 from the germline V gene are MNHNS and SASEGT. The CDR3 region is CASSEGQFNQPQHF. The CDR3 coding sequence is TGTGCCAGCAGTGAGGGACAGTTCAATCAGCCCCAGCATTTT.

V gene TRBV9 combines with J gene TRBJ1-3; 10 nucleotides line up with TRBD1. Trimming removed 3 bases from V and 9 bases from J; junction bases left unmatched: 3. This CDR3 has 13 residues. Germline CDR1 reads SGDLS; CDR2 reads YYNGEE. The CDR3 bases are TGTGCCAGCAGCGCGGACAGGGGGATCACCATATATTTT. As protein: CASSADRGITIYF.